A single sample is the source of the 13 T cell receptor beta chains below, sequenced in a study of a mutant IDH1 vaccine in newly diagnosed glioma. For these receptors, no antigen is known. Time point given: week 35, safety follow-up. The investigators gave 300 ug of mutant IDH1 20-mer peptide in each vaccine dose, together with topical imiquimod. Clones were sequenced by immunoSEQ multiplex PCR, and TCRdb holds only the in-frame ones, with some missing. The table has about 32,000 clones, 80% to 85% seen once. Sequencing was performed on PBMCs, taken from a glioma patient whose treatment included an IDH1 peptide vaccine. The receptors originated from a woman aged 18 to 35 with glioma.

V usage is TRBV15 and J usage is TRBJ2-7; D is ambiguous. V was clipped by 0 bases and J by 3 bases, with 12 bases between them. Germline assignment: CDR1 LNHNV and CDR2 YYDKDF (reference sequence). The CDR3 covers 15 residues. CDR3 amino acids: CATSRDRRFLYEQYF. CDR3 nucleotide sequence: TGTGCCACCAGCAGAGATCGACGATTCCTCTACGAGCAGTACTTC.

This chain uses TRBV19 with TRBJ1-2, with D unresolved. There are 12 residues in the CDR3. With 5 bases removed from V and 4 bases from J, the gap between germline ends came to 8 bases. Germline V gene lookup returns CDR1 LNHDA and CDR2 SQIVND (reference sequence). This CDR3 reads CASSQEVYGYTF. CDR3 bases: TGTGCCAGTAGTCAGGAGGTCTATGGCTACACCTTC.

This clone has a single count. The V gene is TRBV7-6, the J gene TRBJ2-3; the match to TRBD1 covers 7 bases. V shed 4 bases, J shed 15 bases, and the junction held 7 bases outside the gene matches. The CDR3 contains 11 residues. Germline V CDR1 and CDR2: SGHVS, FNYEAQ. This chain's CDR3 is CASSSGGRRYF. CDR3 sequence (DNA): TGTGCCAGCAGCTCAGGGGGTCGACGATATTTT.

This clone has just a few counts. The chain couples TRBV18 to TRBJ1-5; possibly TRBD1 for D (6 bases). The CDR3 totals 16 residues. Germline assignment: CDR1 KGHSH and CDR2 LQKENI. V dropped 3 bases and J dropped 5 bases, with 17 bases sitting between them. CDR3 in amino acids: CASSPPLDSSDQPQHF. CDR3 DNA sequence: TGTGCCAGCTCACCTCCACTGGACAGCAGCGATCAGCCCCAGCATTTT.

The sample holds a few counts of this clone. This rearrangement joins TRBV6-1 to TRBJ1-2; no clear D gene. Germline CDR1 MNHNS, CDR2 SASEGT. With 6 bases removed from V and 6 bases from J, the gap between germline ends came to 14 bases. CDR3 length equals 13 residues. The CDR3 region is CASSKSLSDGYTF. CDR3 in DNA: TGTGCCAGCAGCAAAAGCCTGAGCGATGGCTACACCTTC.

This clone was detected only a few times. The rearrangement uses TRBV2 and TRBJ2-2, with 9 bases identical to TRBD1. CDR1 is SNHLY, CDR2 FYNNEI, per germline. The CDR3 length is 15 residues. J was trimmed by 2 bases and V by 6 bases; bases with no gene match: 4. The CDR3 DNA reads TGTGCCAGCAGCATGGACAGGGGCAACACCGGGGAGCTGTTTTTT. Protein sequence: CASSMDRGNTGELFF.

This clone was found once. V and J are TRBV28 and TRBJ2-2, with D unclear. V was clipped by 3 bases and J by 1 base, with 6 bases between them. CDR3 length: 14 residues. The germline V gene encodes CDR1 MDHEN and CDR2 SYDVKM. The CDR3 reads CASSFLWNTGELFF. For the CDR3, the DNA is TGTGCCAGCAGTTTCCTATGGAACACCGGGGAGCTGTTTTTT.

The table lists this clone with a count of one. The V gene is TRBV2, the J gene TRBJ2-2; TRBD1 might be the D (6 bases). Germline CDR1 is SNHLY and CDR2 is FYNNEI. The CDR3 has 15 amino acids. V gave up 6 bases and J gave up 0 bases, with 11 bases separating them. The CDR3 loop reads CASSVDSPNTGELFF. In nucleotides, the CDR3 is TGTGCCAGCAGCGTGGACAGTCCGAACACCGGGGAGCTGTTTTTT.

The chain employs TRBV27 and TRBJ1-1, with TRBD1 matching over 8 bases. Trimming took 5 bases from V and 9 from J; bases not matched to a gene: 11. This CDR3 spans 14 amino acids. CDR1 is MNHEY and CDR2 is SMNVEV in the germline V gene (reference sequence). The CDR3 sequence is CASSEGQEGGQAFF. The CDR3 nucleotides are TGTGCCAGCAGTGAGGGACAGGAAGGGGGACAAGCTTTCTTT.

By share, this clone counts as medium-sized. V usage is TRBV9 and J usage is TRBJ2-1; weak D call: TRBD2 (6 bases). Germline CDR1 is SGDLS and CDR2 is YYNGEE. V lost 0 bases to trimming and J lost 5 bases, with 12 bases between them. The CDR3 covers 15 residues. The CDR3 region has the DNA TGTGCCAGCAGCGTAGGCGGGATCGTGAACAATGAGCAGTTCTTC. Translation gives CASSVGGIVNNEQFF.

This sequence joins TRBV14 and TRBJ2-2; 7 bases line up with TRBD1. The CDR3 runs to 16 residues. CDR1 is SGHDN and CDR2 is FVKESK in the germline V gene. Losses at the gene ends were 5 bases for V and 8 bases for J; bases not matched to a gene: 14. The CDR3 loop is CASSVQGGDFIGELFF. DNA of the CDR3: TGTGCCAGCAGCGTCCAAGGGGGCGATTTTATAGGGGAGCTGTTTTTT. Full variable domain (rest looked up from reference TRBV14 and TRBJ2-2): EAGVTQFPSHSVIEKGQTVTLRCDPISGHDNLYWYRRVMGKEIKFLLHFVKESKQDESGMPNNRFLAERTGGTYSTLKVQPAELEDSGVYFCASSVQGGDFIGELFFGEGSRLTVL.

There are a few counts of this clone. V is TRBV18 and J is TRBJ1-1, with D unresolved. Trimming removed 8 bases at V and 4 bases at J, with 11 bases between. Per the germline V gene, CDR1 is KGHSH and CDR2 is LQKENI. This CDR3 contains 12 residues. The CDR3 loop reads CASQSFGTEAFF. For the CDR3, the DNA is TGTGCCAGCCAATCGTTCGGCACTGAAGCTTTCTTT.

The chain has TRBV23-1 and TRBJ1-5; no firm D call. TRBV23-1 qualifies as an ORF whose function is uncertain. This CDR3 comprises 12 residues. V lost 0 bases, J lost 6 bases, and 3 bases lay in between. CDR3 DNA sequence: TGCGCCAGCAGTCAATCCCCTCAGCCCCAGCATTTT. Protein: CASSQSPQPQHF.